What follows are 24 T cell receptor beta chains derived from one specimen sequenced in a study of OX40 agonist ivuxolimab in advanced cancers. The method was immunoSEQ multiplex PCR; TCRdb's version includes in-frame clones alone and lacks a portion of them. The sample contains around 62,000 clones, about 80% of which appear only once. The sample was CD4+ or CD8+ T cells sorted from blood, taken in a trial of the OX40 agonist ivuxolimab. These receptors all come from an adult with an advanced solid tumor such as melanoma, head and neck, liver or kidney cancer.

The chain uses TRBV29-1 and TRBJ2-1, with 9 nucleotides matching TRBD2. With 7 bases clipped from V and 2 bases from J, the junction kept 6 bases outside the gene matches. This CDR3 contains 14 residues. CDR1 is SQVTM, CDR2 ANQGSEA, per germline. In DNA, the CDR3 is TGCAGCGGAGGCCTAGCGGGGCCCTACAATGAGCAGTTCTTC. As protein: CSGGLAGPYNEQFF.

V is TRBV5-1 and J is TRBJ1-1; 7 bases are a match to TRBD1. After removal of 4 bases from V and 5 bases from J, the junction contained 8 bases not matched to a gene. Germline CDR1 is SGHRS and CDR2 is YFSETQ. This CDR3 has 14 residues. CDR3 sequence (DNA): TGCGCCAGCAGCCCGACAGGGAGTTCAACTGAAGCTTTCTTT. The encoded protein is CASSPTGSSTEAFF.

The chain is built from TRBV7-6 and TRBJ1-5; no clear D gene. V was clipped by 5 bases and J by 7 bases, with 12 bases between them. The CDR3 length is 13 residues. Germline V gene lookup returns CDR1 SGHVS and CDR2 FNYEAQ. CDR3 bases: TGTGCCAGCAGCGTTTCGCTGGGCCAGCCCCAGCATTTT. Protein product: CASSVSLGQPQHF.

The genes are TRBV6-5 and TRBJ1-4; D unresolved. Germline CDR1 reads MNHEY; CDR2 reads SVGAGI. The V end was cut by 4 bases, the J end by 7 bases, with 16 bases between. The CDR3 contains 15 residues. The CDR3 DNA sequence: TGTGCCAGCAGTTGGGGAGGAGGTTATGGTGAAAAACTGTTTTTT. This sequence encodes CASSWGGGYGEKLFF.

The genes are TRBV18 and TRBJ2-7; a weak D match, TRBD1 (5 bases). The CDR3 length is 15 residues. The V gene lost 2 bases and the J gene lost 0 bases, with 11 bases spanning the gap. Germline lookup yields CDR1 KGHSH and CDR2 LQKENI. The CDR3 is CASSPRSGSSYEQYF. In DNA form, the CDR3 reads TGTGCCAGCTCACCAAGATCAGGGTCCTCCTACGAGCAGTACTTC.

The chain joins TRBV13 to TRBJ1-4; no firm D call. The germline V gene encodes CDR1 PRHDT and CDR2 FYEKMQ (reference sequence). The CDR3 is 17 residues long. V was pared by 3 bases and J by 1 base, with 15 bases between. In nucleotides, the CDR3 is TGTGCCAGCAGCTTGCGAGTCCTGGTGCAAACTAATGAAAAACTGTTTTTT. This encodes CASSLRVLVQTNEKLFF.

The rearrangement joins TRBV29-1 to TRBJ2-1, with TRBD1 identical over 7 bases. This CDR3 has 13 amino acids. V was pared by 3 bases and J by 5 bases, with 4 bases of the junction left unmatched. The V gene's germline CDR1 is SQVTM and CDR2 ANQGSEA. DNA for the CDR3: TGCAGCGTTGAGGGACAGAGAGACAATGAGCAGTTCTTC. Translation: CSVEGQRDNEQFF.

This rearrangement joins TRBV15 to TRBJ2-3; TRBD2 matches at 10 bases. The CDR3 has 17 residues. V trimming: 4 bases; J trimming: 3 bases; junction bases outside the gene matches: 10. In germline, CDR1 is LNHNV, CDR2 YYDKDF (reference sequence). The CDR3 loop is CATSKIIAGGLTDTQYF. The CDR3 DNA reads TGTGCCACCAGCAAGATCATAGCGGGGGGTTTAACAGATACGCAGTATTTT.

V gene TRBV18 combines with J gene TRBJ2-3; TRBD2 aligns across 12 bases. With V trimmed by 3 bases and J by 6 bases, 10 bases remained unmatched. The CDR3 totals 17 residues. Germline CDR1 KGHSH, CDR2 LQKENI. CDR3 nucleotides: TGTGCCAGCTCACCGAAGACTAGCGGGGGCCCGGCGGATACGCAGTATTTT. Translation gives CASSPKTSGGPADTQYF.

The chain recombines TRBV29-1 with TRBJ2-5; 10 nucleotides align to TRBD1. Germline lookup yields CDR1 SQVTM and CDR2 ANQGSEA. The CDR3 loop spans 13 amino acids. Germline trimming cut 6 bases from V and 5 bases from J; bases unmatched to any gene: 6. CDR3 in amino acids: CSVGQGTVETQYF. DNA of the CDR3: TGCAGCGTGGGACAGGGGACAGTTGAGACCCAGTACTTC.

This clone has only one observation. The chain employs TRBV6-1 and TRBJ2-7, with TRBD2 as a possible D gene (6 bases). The length of the CDR3 is 13 residues. V was trimmed by 8 bases and J by 4 bases, leaving 15 bases between them. The germline gives CDR1 MNHNS, CDR2 SASEGT. CDR3 sequence (DNA): TGTGCCAGCGGGCGGGGCAGTGAGTACGAGCAGTACTTC. This gives the protein CASGRGSEYEQYF.

The count of this clone is one. The chain links TRBV6-6 to TRBJ1-2; no definite D call. The CDR3 covers 13 residues. Deletions cut 6 bases from V and 4 bases from J, with 12 bases between. Germline CDR1 reads MNHNY; CDR2 reads SVGAGI (reference sequence). The CDR3 DNA sequence: TGTGCCAGCAGGGACCGCTACTTCTATGGCTACACCTTC. Protein sequence: CASRDRYFYGYTF.

In its sample, this clone was seen once. The rearrangement links TRBV10-1 to TRBJ2-7; D possibly uses TRBD1 or TRBD2 (5 bases each). CDR1 and CDR2 (germline): WNHNN, SYGVQD (reference sequence). V lost 3 bases and J 0 bases, leaving 18 bases between the germline ends. This CDR3 region has 17 residues. The CDR3 protein is CASSDRSGRRGSYEQYF. The DNA of the CDR3 is TGCGCCAGCAGTGATAGGTCGGGAAGAAGGGGCTCCTACGAGCAGTACTTC.

The V call is TRBV13, the J call TRBJ2-6; weak D call: TRBD1 (6 bases). This CDR3 contains 15 residues. The germline V gene has CDR1 PRHDT and CDR2 FYEKMQ (reference sequence). Trimming removed 9 bases from V and 3 bases from J, with 15 bases in between. The CDR3 nucleotides read TGTGCCAGTTCCTGGGGCAGGGGTGGGGCCAACGTCCTGACTTTC. Translation gives CASSWGRGGANVLTF.

The chain couples TRBV29-1 to TRBJ1-4; D may be TRBD1 (6 bases). The ends were cut back, 4 bases at V and 12 bases at J, with 12 bases in the middle. The CDR3 covers 11 residues. Per germline, CDR1 SQVTM and CDR2 ANQGSEA. CDR3 loop: CSVGGRGELFF. In nucleotides, the CDR3 is TGCAGCGTTGGGGGCAGGGGAGAACTGTTTTTT.

This rearrangement joins TRBV10-3 to TRBJ2-5; D gene ambiguous. V gave up 4 bases and J gave up 4 bases, with 16 bases separating them. Germline CDR1 is ENHRY and CDR2 is SYGVKD. The CDR3 loop spans 15 amino acids. This CDR3 is CAISATDGVGETQYF. CDR3 nucleotide sequence: TGTGCCATCAGTGCAACAGATGGGGTCGGAGAGACCCAGTACTTC.

The chain combines TRBV6-1 with TRBJ1-5; D is unresolved. V was cut by 2 bases and J by 0 bases, with 5 bases left in between. The CDR3 runs to 14 residues. Looked up from germline, CDR1 is MNHNS and CDR2 is SASEGT. CDR3 coding DNA: TGTGCCAGCAGTGAAACGTATAGCAATCAGCCCCAGCATTTT. Its translation is CASSETYSNQPQHF.

This clone occurred once. This chain joins TRBV19 and TRBJ2-7; 10 bases match TRBD1. CDR1 is LNHDA, CDR2 SQIVND, per germline (reference sequence). CDR3 length equals 15 residues. With 3 bases clipped from V and 4 bases from J, the junction kept 6 bases outside the gene matches. In DNA, the CDR3 is TGTGCCAGTAGTATGGGGGACAGGGGAATTTACGAGCAGTACTTC. Amino acids: CASSMGDRGIYEQYF.

DNA for the CDR3: TGTGCCAGCAGCGGAGAACAGTCCCCCTATGGCTACACCTTC. It encodes CASSGEQSPYGYTF. The chain joins TRBV7-9 to TRBJ1-2; D is undetermined. The CDR3 has 14 amino acids. V was cut by 5 bases and J by 4 bases, with 14 bases left in between. The germline V gene has CDR1 SEHNR and CDR2 FQNEAQ (reference sequence). Looking up the rest from reference TRBV7-9 and TRBJ1-2 gives the full variable domain: DTGVSQNPRHKITKRGQNVTFRCDPISEHNRLYWYRQTLGQGPEFLTYFQNEAQLEKSRLLSDRFSAERPKGSFSTLEIQRTEQGDSAMYLCASSGEQSPYGYTFGSGTRLTVV.

The table lists this clone with a count of one. The chain links TRBV7-7 to TRBJ1-2; D is unclear. Looked up from germline, CDR1 is SSHAT and CDR2 is FNYEAQ (reference sequence). CDR3 size: 14 residues. The CDR3 region has the DNA TGTGCTACGTGCGTTAAAGGGCAGCACTATGGCTACACCTTC. Translating it yields CATCVKGQHYGYTF.

The chain's CDR3 is CASSLGKNYGYTF. The CDR3 region has the DNA TGTGCCAGCAGCTTAGGAAAGAACTATGGCTACACCTTC. This chain connects TRBV7-2 to TRBJ1-2; D uncertain. The CDR3 is 13 residues long. Trimming removed 1 base from V and 2 bases from J, with 5 bases in between. Germline V gene sequence: CDR1 SGHTA, CDR2 FQGNSA.

CDR3 sequence: CASSVASSAAGELFF. The DNA for the CDR3 is TGTGCCAGCAGCGTAGCTTCTTCGGCAGCCGGGGAGCTGTTTTTT. The chain couples TRBV9 to TRBJ2-2; D gene uncertain. There are 15 residues in the CDR3. Trimming left V 0 bases short and J 6 bases short, with 12 bases between. CDR1 is SGDLS and CDR2 is YYNGEE in the germline V gene.

This chain links TRBV6-8 with TRBJ1-5; no clear D gene. The CDR3 covers 13 residues. Germline loops: CDR1 MNHGY, CDR2 SAAAGT. The V and J ends lost 5 bases and 11 bases respectively, with 16 bases between them. The CDR3 reads CASSEAPHGAQHF. CDR3 nucleotides: TGTGCCAGCAGTGAAGCCCCCCATGGAGCCCAGCATTTT.

This chain links TRBV10-3 with TRBJ2-1; weak D call: TRBD2 (5 bases). Germline CDR1 ENHRY, CDR2 SYGVKD. V dropped 0 bases and J dropped 7 bases, with 16 bases sitting between them. The length of the CDR3 is 16 residues. The CDR3 sequence: CAISESTLTGKNEQFF. CDR3 coding DNA: TGTGCCATCAGTGAGTCAACACTAACGGGGAAGAATGAGCAGTTCTTC.